This T cell receptor beta chain was documented in a study of neurological immune-mediated disorders. This clonotype appeared many times. TCRdb reprocessed the 5' RACE reads via MiXCR and lists one record per CDR3 protein. The sample records some 66,000 distinct CDR3 sequences, 3.5% to 5% being singletons. The V gene end was trimmed by 5 bases and the J gene end by 5 bases; junction bases not matched to a gene: 2. The length of the CDR3 is 15 residues. In germline, CDR1 is SNHLY, CDR2 FYNNEI. The material sequenced was PBMCs. The chain links TRBV2 to TRBJ2-2, with 13 nucleotides matching TRBD2. The source is a man aged 25 to 40 with multiple sclerosis. The CDR3 DNA sequence: TGTGCCAGCAGTCCGACTAGCGGGGGGACCGGGGAGCTGTTTTTT. Translating it yields CASSPTSGGTGELFF.